This T cell receptor (beta chain) is from a study of response to subunit inactivated influenza vaccine. Study conclusions and caveats: After each seasonal influenza vaccination, few new T cells are recruited, the authors suggested.

Germline V gene sequence: CDR1 MNHEY, CDR2 SVGEGT. The CDR3 contains 12 residues. Trimming removed 5 bases at V and 7 bases at J, with 9 bases between. TCRdb used MiXCR to reprocess the RT-PCR reads, holding one entry per CDR3 protein. The sample consists of approximately 490,000 distinct CDR3 sequences, roughly 7.9% of them appearing once. The sample holds many counts of this clonotype. No antigen is known for it. The sequence was obtained from a man aged 50-75 years who received an inactivated influenza vaccine. Sample: PBMCs from blood, taken around 25 months after vaccination. The rearrangement joins TRBV6-2 or TRBV6-3 to TRBJ2-1; D is ambiguous. The DNA for the CDR3 is TGTGCCAGCAGTCCCGTCGGGAATGAGCAGTTCTTC. It translates to CASSPVGNEQFF.